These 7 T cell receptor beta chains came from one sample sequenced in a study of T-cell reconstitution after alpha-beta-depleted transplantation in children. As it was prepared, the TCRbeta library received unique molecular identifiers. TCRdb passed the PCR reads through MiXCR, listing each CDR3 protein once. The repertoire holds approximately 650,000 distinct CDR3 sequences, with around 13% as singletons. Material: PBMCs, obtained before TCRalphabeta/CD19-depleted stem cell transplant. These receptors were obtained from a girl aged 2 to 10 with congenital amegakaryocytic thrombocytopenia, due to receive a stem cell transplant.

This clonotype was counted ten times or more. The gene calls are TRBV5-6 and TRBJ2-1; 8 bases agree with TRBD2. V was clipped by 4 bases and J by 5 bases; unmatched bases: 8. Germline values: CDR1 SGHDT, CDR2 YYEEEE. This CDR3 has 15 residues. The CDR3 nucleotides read TGTGCCAGCAGCCCAGCGGTAGCGGGAAACAATGAGCAGTTCTTC. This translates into CASSPAVAGNNEQFF.

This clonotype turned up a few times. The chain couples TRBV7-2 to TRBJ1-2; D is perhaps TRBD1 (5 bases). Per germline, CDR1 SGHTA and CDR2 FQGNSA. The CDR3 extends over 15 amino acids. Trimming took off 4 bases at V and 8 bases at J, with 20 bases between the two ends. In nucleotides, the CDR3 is TGTGCCAGCAGCTCTATCGAGACAGTGACTGAGGGCTACACCTTC. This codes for CASSSIETVTEGYTF.

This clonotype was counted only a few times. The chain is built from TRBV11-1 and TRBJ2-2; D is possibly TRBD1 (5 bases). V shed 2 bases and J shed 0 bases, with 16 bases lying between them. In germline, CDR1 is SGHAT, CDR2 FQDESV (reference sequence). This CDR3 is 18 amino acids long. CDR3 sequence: CASSLLYRPSSNTGELFF. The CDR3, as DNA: TGTGCCAGCAGCTTACTTTACAGGCCAAGCTCGAACACCGGGGAGCTGTTTTTT.

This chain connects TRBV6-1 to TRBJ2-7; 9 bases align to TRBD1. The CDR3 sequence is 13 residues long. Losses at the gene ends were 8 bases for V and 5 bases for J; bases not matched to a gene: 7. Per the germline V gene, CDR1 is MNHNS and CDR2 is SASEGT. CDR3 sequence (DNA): TGTGCCAGCCGCGACAGGGGGATCCACGAGCAGTACTTC. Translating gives CASRDRGIHEQYF.

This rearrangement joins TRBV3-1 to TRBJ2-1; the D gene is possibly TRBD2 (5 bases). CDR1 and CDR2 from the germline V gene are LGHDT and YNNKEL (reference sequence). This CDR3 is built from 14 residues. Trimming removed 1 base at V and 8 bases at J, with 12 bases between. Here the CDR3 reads CASSQGIARDEQFF. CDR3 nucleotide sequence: TGTGCCAGCAGCCAAGGAATAGCGCGGGATGAGCAGTTCTTC.

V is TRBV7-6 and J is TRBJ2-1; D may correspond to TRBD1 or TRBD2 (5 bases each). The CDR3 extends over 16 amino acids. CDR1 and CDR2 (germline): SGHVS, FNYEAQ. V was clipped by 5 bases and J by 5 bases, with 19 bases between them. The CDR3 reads CASSQYRGQRNNEQFF. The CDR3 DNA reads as TGTGCCAGCAGCCAATACCGGGGCCAAAGAAACAATGAGCAGTTCTTC. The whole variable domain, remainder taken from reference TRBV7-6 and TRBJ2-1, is GAGVSQSPRYKVTKRGQDVALRCDPISGHVSLYWYRQALGQGPEFLTYFNYEAQQDKSGLPNDRFSAERPEGSISTLTIQRTEQRDSAMYRCASSQYRGQRNNEQFFGPGTRLTVL.

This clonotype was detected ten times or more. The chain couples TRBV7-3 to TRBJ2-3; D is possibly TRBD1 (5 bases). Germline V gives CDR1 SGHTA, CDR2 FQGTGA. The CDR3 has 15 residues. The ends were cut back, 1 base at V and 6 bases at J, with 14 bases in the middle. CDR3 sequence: CASSLNGAGRDTQYF. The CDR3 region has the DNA TGTGCCAGCAGCTTAAATGGGGCAGGTCGCGATACGCAGTATTTT.